Here is one T cell receptor (beta chain) with its context. This clone appeared a single time. No antigen is known for it. No base quality values were provided; no much bigger clone lies one nucleotide off. The sample belongs to a study of blood T cell repertoires in COVID-19 (dated by TCRdb to about 2020). Describing the broader study: Samples covering the acute and convalescent phases of COVID-19 were provided by collaborators in the United States, Italy and Spain. Deeply sampled blood TCRbeta repertoires from subjects exposed to, actively infected with, or recovered from COVID-19 were included in the dataset. The prospective study material was composed of cDNA or gDNA derived from T cells, B-cell-depleted T cells, or PBMCs. Where available, HLA class I and class II types were taken from metadata supplied by the sample provider and were not determined by assay-based typing. The repertoires were released in a freely available public database intended as a resource for research on the immune response to SARS-CoV-2. Samples were obtained from the ongoing ImmuneRACE study (first 160 participants) and from 1,254 subjects provided by 6 global collaborators. Sample metadata almost always included a de-identified subject ID, COVID-19 status, age in years and sex.

Summary of the overall study and its limitations: How much clinical and demographic metadata was included differed by source and by participant, and the metadata was provided uncurated.

The CDR3 runs 13 amino acids, cysteine and phenylalanine included. CDR3 DNA only is kept here, 39 bases in frame from base 1. From the germline V gene, CDR1 is SGDLS and CDR2 is YYNGEE. V is shortened by 4 bases, J by 6 bases, and the region joining them spans 12 bases. The collaborating institutions used their own protocols to collect whole blood in K2EDTA tubes. Collaborator samples were shipped for TCRbeta analysis as frozen whole blood, isolated PBMCs, or DNA extracted from either sample type. The immunoSEQ Assay, a bias-controlled multiplex PCR, was used to amplify TCRbeta CDR3 regions from genomic DNA. The authors processed their data as follows. Nucleated cell counts per sample were estimated from amplification of reference gene primers within the assay. To quantify the absolute abundance of each unique TCRbeta CDR3 rearrangement, sequence reads were collapsed and filtered. Productive Simpson clonality was computed per sample as the square root of Simpson's diversity index over productive rearrangements. Imported from immuneACCESS, the table was reduced by TCRdb to in-frame sequences with V and J called. These copies leave out some clones; in studies compared against another copy, an unresolved V gene accounts for under half, and the cause of the remainder is not known. The V and J calls and clone size are taken from that table; D and trimming were inferred from the DNA. The sample table holds about 75,000 clones, of which 90% were seen once. The top ten clonotypes cover approximately 2.5% of the sample.

Rearrangement joined TRBV9 to TRBJ2-3; no confident D gene assignment can be made. Sample: peripheral blood. The clonotype was recovered from a human donor in a cohort sampled during active COVID-19. The sequenced DNA is TGTGCCAGCAGCCCTCCGAGGTCCGATACGCAGTATTTT. This codes for CASSPPRSDTQYF. Extended through the reference TRBV9 and TRBJ2-3 proteins, this CDR3 yields the full variable domain: DSGVTQTPKHLITATGQRVTLRCSPRSGDLSVYWYQQSLDQGLQFLIQYYNGEERAKGNILERFSAQQFPDLHSELNLSSLELGDSALYFCASSPPRSDTQYFGPGTRLTVL.